This paragraph reports one T cell receptor (beta chain). Its antigen remains unidentified. The sample comes from a study of OX40 agonist ivuxolimab in advanced cancers. Whole-study results and caveats: Several nonresponders also turned out to have low normalized T-cell clonal expansion.

Only in-frame clones appear in the TCRdb table, and some are missing; sequencing was by immunoSEQ multiplex PCR. Of roughly 41,000 clones listed, more than 85% are singletons. Germline values: CDR1 MNHNY, CDR2 SVGAGI (reference sequence). The CDR3 contains 15 residues. V gave up 5 bases and J gave up 0 bases; unmatched junction bases: 4. The material was CD4+ or CD8+ T cells sorted from blood, obtained in a trial of the OX40 agonist ivuxolimab. The origin of this receptor is an adult with an advanced solid tumor such as melanoma, head and neck, liver or kidney cancer. The chain employs TRBV6-6 and TRBJ1-3, with TRBD1 matching 7 bases. The CDR3 DNA sequence: TGTGCCAGCAGTCCCGACAGGGACTCTGGAAACACCATATATTTT. It encodes CASSPDRDSGNTIYF.